This record looks at one T cell receptor (beta chain) sequence and its context. Its antigen is unknown. Sequenced by immunoSEQ multiplex PCR; TCRdb stores in-frame clones only, minus some. This sample has approximately 45,000 clones, with roughly 74% found just once. This specimen comes from a study of vaccination effects on CD4 cells after COVID-19. Cultured cells yielded isolated CD4+ T cells after 10 to 11 days. The junction had 5 bases not matched to a gene; V was cut back by 6 bases and J by 3 bases. CDR3 size: 15 residues. Germline CDR1 reads MGHDK; CDR2 reads SYGVNS. The sample in question was CD4+ T cells from PBMCs cultured without peptide, obtained before COVID-19 vaccination. This TCR was sampled from a human donor who had a prior SARS-CoV-2 infection. The chain employs TRBV25-1 and TRBJ1-4; 9 positions match TRBD1. The CDR3 nucleotides read TGTGCCAGCAGAGGGGACAGGGCCTCTAATGAAAAACTGTTTTTT. This encodes CASRGDRASNEKLFF.